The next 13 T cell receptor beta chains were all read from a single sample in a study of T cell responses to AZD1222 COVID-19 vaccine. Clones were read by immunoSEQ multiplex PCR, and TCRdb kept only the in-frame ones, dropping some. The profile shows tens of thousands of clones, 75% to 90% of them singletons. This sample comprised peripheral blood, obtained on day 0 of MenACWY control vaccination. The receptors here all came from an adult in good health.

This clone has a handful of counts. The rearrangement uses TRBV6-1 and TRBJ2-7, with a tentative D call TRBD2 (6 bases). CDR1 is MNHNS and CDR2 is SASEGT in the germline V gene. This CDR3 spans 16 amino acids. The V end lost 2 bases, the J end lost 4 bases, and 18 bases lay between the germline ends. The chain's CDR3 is CASSEPGRLGFYEQYF. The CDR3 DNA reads TGTGCCAGCAGTGAACCAGGAAGACTAGGCTTTTACGAGCAGTACTTC.

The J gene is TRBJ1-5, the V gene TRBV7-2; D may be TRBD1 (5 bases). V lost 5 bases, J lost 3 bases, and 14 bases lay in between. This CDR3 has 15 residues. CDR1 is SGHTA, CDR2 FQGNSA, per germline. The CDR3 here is CASSPVEGINQPQHF. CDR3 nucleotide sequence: TGTGCCAGCAGCCCGGTCGAGGGGATCAATCAGCCCCAGCATTTT.

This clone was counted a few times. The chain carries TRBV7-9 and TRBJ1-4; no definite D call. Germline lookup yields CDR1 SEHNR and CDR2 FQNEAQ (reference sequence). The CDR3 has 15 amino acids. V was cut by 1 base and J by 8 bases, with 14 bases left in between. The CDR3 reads CASSLGGTPGEKLFF. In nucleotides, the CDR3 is TGTGCCAGCAGCTTAGGTGGAACCCCCGGGGAAAAACTGTTTTTT.

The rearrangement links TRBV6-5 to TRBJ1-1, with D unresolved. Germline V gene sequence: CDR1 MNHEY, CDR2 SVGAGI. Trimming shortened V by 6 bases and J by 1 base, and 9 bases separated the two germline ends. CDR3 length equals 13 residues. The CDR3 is CASSETSNTEAFF. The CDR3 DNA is TGTGCCAGCAGCGAGACCTCGAACACTGAAGCTTTCTTT.

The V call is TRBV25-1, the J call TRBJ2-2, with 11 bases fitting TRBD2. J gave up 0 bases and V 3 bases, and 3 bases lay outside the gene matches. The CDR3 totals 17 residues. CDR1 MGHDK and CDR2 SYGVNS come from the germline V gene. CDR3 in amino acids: CASSDSTSGTNTGELFF. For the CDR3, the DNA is TGTGCCAGCAGTGATTCGACTAGCGGGACGAACACCGGGGAGCTGTTTTTT.

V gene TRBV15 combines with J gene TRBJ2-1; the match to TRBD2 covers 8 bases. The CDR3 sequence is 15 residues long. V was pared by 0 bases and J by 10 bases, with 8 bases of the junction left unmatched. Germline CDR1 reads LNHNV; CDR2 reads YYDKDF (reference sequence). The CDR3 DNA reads TGTGCCACCAGCAGAGAACGGGAGGGTCCTTGGGAGCAGTTCTTC. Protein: CATSREREGPWEQFF.

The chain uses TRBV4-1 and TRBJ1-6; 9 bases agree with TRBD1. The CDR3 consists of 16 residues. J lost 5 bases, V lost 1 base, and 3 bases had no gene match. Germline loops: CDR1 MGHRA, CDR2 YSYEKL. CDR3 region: CASSQVGQGNNSPLHF. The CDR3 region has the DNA TGCGCCAGCAGCCAAGTGGGACAGGGTAATAATTCACCCCTCCACTTT.

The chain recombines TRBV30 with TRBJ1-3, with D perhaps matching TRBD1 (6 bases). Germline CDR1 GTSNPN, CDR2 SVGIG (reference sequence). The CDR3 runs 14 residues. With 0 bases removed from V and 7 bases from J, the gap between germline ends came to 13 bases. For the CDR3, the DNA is TGTGCCTGGAGTGTACAGGGAGGGAGGAACACCATATATTTT. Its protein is CAWSVQGGRNTIYF.

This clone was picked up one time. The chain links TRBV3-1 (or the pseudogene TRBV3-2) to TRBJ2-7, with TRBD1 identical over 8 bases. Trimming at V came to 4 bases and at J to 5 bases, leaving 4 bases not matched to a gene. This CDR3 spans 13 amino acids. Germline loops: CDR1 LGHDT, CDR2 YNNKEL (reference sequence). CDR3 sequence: CASSRQGHNEQYF. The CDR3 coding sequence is TGTGCCAGCAGCCGACAGGGGCACAACGAGCAGTACTTC.

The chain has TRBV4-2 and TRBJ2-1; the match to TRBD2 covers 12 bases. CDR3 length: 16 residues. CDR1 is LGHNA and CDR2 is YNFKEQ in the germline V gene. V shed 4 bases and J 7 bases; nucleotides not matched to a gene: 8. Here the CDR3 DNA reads TGTGCCAGCAGCCCGACCCTAGCGGGAGGGTCGAATGAGCAGTTCTTC. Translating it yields CASSPTLAGGSNEQFF.

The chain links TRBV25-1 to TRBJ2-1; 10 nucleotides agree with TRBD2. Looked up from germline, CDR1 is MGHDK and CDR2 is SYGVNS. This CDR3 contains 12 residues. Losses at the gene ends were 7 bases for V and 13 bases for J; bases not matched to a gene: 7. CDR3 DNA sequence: TGTGCCAGCACTCTAGCGGGAGACGAACAGTTCTTC. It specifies CASTLAGDEQFF.

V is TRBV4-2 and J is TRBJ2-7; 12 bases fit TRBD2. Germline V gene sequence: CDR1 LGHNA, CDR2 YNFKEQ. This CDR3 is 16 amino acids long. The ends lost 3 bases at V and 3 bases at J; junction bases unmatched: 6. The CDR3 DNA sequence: TGTGCCAGCAGCCAGGAACTAGCGGGAGGCTTCTACGAGCAGTACTTC. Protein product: CASSQELAGGFYEQYF.

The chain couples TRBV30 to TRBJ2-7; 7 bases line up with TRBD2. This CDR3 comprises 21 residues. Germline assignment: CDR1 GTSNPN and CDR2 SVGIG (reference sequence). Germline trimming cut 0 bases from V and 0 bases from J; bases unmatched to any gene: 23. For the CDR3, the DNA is TGTGCCTGGAGTGTACAGTATAAGACTAGCATCCCTGGGAGGCGCTCCTACGAGCAGTACTTC. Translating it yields CAWSVQYKTSIPGRRSYEQYF.